Following are 14 T cell receptor beta chains from one sample sequenced in a study of blood T cell repertoires in COVID-19. The protocol was immunoSEQ multiplex PCR, while the TCRdb copy is restricted to in-frame clones and leaves out a portion. The data contain 200,000 to 300,000 clones, around 82% of them singletons. Sequences were obtained from PBMCs or T cells enriched from blood (not recorded which). The origin of the receptors is a woman aged 40 to 50 who had been exposed to COVID-19.

The gene calls are TRBV5-5 and TRBJ1-5; 10 bases map to TRBD1. Trimming removed 4 bases from V and 0 bases from J; junction bases left unmatched: 7. This CDR3 has 17 amino acids. The germline CDR1 and CDR2 sequences are SGHKS and YYEKEE (reference sequence). This chain's CDR3 is CASSPGTGAFSNQPQHF. DNA of the CDR3: TGTGCCAGCAGCCCCGGGACAGGGGCCTTTAGCAATCAGCCCCAGCATTTT.

For the CDR3, the DNA is TGTGCCATCAGTGAGTCGGCGACCAGGGATGGTTCGGCTTTCTTT. Its protein is CAISESATRDGSAFF. This rearrangement joins TRBV10-3 to TRBJ1-1; TRBD1 is a possible D gene (5 bases). Trimming took off 0 bases at V and 11 bases at J, with 19 bases between the two ends. The CDR3 spans 15 residues. Germline CDR1 is ENHRY and CDR2 is SYGVKD.

The gene calls are TRBV30 and TRBJ2-3; the match to TRBD2 covers 8 bases. The CDR3 consists of 14 residues. Trimming cost V 5 bases and J 7 bases; bases outside gene matches: 11. From germline, CDR1 is GTSNPN and CDR2 SVGIG (reference sequence). The CDR3: CAWGSGGGLNTQYF. The CDR3 DNA reads as TGTGCCTGGGGTTCGGGGGGGGGTCTAAATACGCAGTATTTT.

This clone was counted once. The chain has TRBV27 and TRBJ1-5; weak D call: TRBD1 (5 bases). This CDR3 contains 17 residues. The V gene's germline CDR1 is MNHEY and CDR2 SMNVEV (reference sequence). The V end lost 6 bases, the J end lost 0 bases, and 18 bases lay between the germline ends. The chain's CDR3 is CASSQGSPINSNQPQHF. Written as DNA, the CDR3 is TGTGCCAGCAGCCAGGGCAGTCCAATTAATAGCAATCAGCCCCAGCATTTT.

This clone was picked up a small number of times. The rearrangement joins TRBV9 to TRBJ1-5; D possibly corresponds to TRBD1 (5 bases). The CDR3 spans 14 residues. Germline values: CDR1 SGDLS, CDR2 YYNGEE. V gave up 3 bases and J gave up 6 bases, with 13 bases separating them. The CDR3 sequence: CASSGLREGQPQHF. For the CDR3, the DNA is TGTGCCAGCAGCGGTCTCAGGGAGGGTCAGCCCCAGCATTTT.

In the case of this clone: At one boundary the junction diverges from the germline segment, which might be a read error. The chain uses TRBV7-7 and TRBJ2-5; 7 bases match TRBD1. The CDR3 has 14 amino acids. The germline V gene has CDR1 SSHAT and CDR2 FNYEAQ (reference sequence). In DNA, the CDR3 is TGTGCTAGCAGCCTTAACAGGGGACAAGAGACCCAGTACTTC. Protein sequence: CASSLNRGQETQYF.

The gene calls are TRBV18 and TRBJ2-7, with 9 bases matching TRBD1. The CDR3 runs 14 residues. Germline V lookup: CDR1 KGHSH, CDR2 LQKENI. Trimming removed 6 bases from V and 4 bases from J; junction bases left unmatched: 7. The CDR3: CASSPRDRAYEQYF. The DNA of the CDR3 is TGTGCCAGCTCTCCCCGGGACAGGGCTTACGAGCAGTACTTC.

The chain uses TRBV7-9 and TRBJ2-1, with TRBD1 as a possible D gene (6 bases). The CDR3 has 14 amino acids. CDR1 and CDR2 from the germline V gene are SEHNR and FQNEAQ (reference sequence). V lost 4 bases and J lost 8, with 15 bases in between. This chain's CDR3 is CASSSSTGIDEQFF. The CDR3, as DNA: TGTGCCAGCAGCTCATCCACAGGGATCGATGAGCAGTTCTTC.

This sequence joins TRBV5-8 and TRBJ1-4; the match to TRBD1 covers 8 bases. After removal of 4 bases from V and 5 bases from J, the junction contained 10 bases not matched to a gene. CDR3 length equals 16 residues. CDR1 SGHTS and CDR2 YDEGEE come from the germline V gene. Written as DNA, the CDR3 is TGTGCCAGCAGCCAAGGGACGACAGGGGAAAATGAAAAACTGTTTTTT. It is translated as CASSQGTTGENEKLFF. Variable domain in full (rest from reference TRBV5-8 and TRBJ1-4): EAGVTQSPTHLIKTRGQQATLRCSPISGHTSVYWYQQALGLGLQFLLWYDEGEERNRGNFPPRFSGRQFPNYSSELNVNALELEDSALYLCASSQGTTGENEKLFFGSGTQLSVL.

This sequence joins TRBV6-6 and TRBJ1-2; TRBD1 matches 10 bases. V was clipped by 6 bases and J by 7 bases; unmatched bases: 8. There are 14 residues in the CDR3. The germline V gene has CDR1 MNHNY and CDR2 SVGAGI (reference sequence). The CDR3 DNA sequence: TGTGCCAGCAGAACCGGGACAGGGGATTTTGGCTACACCTTC. Amino acids: CASRTGTGDFGYTF.

The chain uses TRBV18 and TRBJ1-1; D is uncertain. The V end was cut by 3 bases, the J end by 0 bases, with 5 bases between. The germline gives CDR1 KGHSH, CDR2 LQKENI. This CDR3 has 13 residues. CDR3 DNA sequence: TGTGCCAGCTCACCGGAGTTGAACACTGAAGCTTTCTTT. Encoded protein: CASSPELNTEAFF.

There are a few counts of this clone. The chain is built from TRBV6-5 and TRBJ2-3, with D perhaps TRBD2 (6 bases). Germline CDR1 is MNHEY and CDR2 is SVGAGI. This CDR3 is built from 15 residues. V dropped 0 bases and J dropped 3 bases, with 10 bases sitting between them. DNA of the CDR3: TGTGCCAGCAGTTACTCGGGGGGTAGAACAGATACGCAGTATTTT. Protein product: CASSYSGGRTDTQYF.

This chain links TRBV19 with TRBJ1-1; D gene unclear. The CDR3 totals 14 residues. Trimming took off 7 bases at V and 4 bases at J, with 16 bases between the two ends. The germline V gene has CDR1 LNHDA and CDR2 SQIVND (reference sequence). The CDR3 loop reads CASISLEGGTEAFF. The CDR3 coding sequence is TGTGCCAGTATTTCCCTTGAGGGAGGCACTGAAGCTTTCTTT.

The chain has TRBV19 and TRBJ1-1, with D possibly matching TRBD1 (6 bases). The CDR3 loop spans 14 amino acids. V lost 1 base, J lost 5 bases, and 11 bases lay in between. Germline V gene data show CDR1 as LNHDA and CDR2 as SQIVND (reference sequence). The CDR3 DNA reads TGTGCCAGTAGTATAGCAGGGGCGCGGACTGAAGCTTTCTTT. It specifies CASSIAGARTEAFF.